This T cell receptor (beta chain) appears in the sequencing data of a study of blood T cell repertoires in COVID-19. Across the study: Italy, Spain and the United States were the sources of the convalescent and acute COVID-19 samples.

As originally analysed: Amplification with reference gene primers provided the estimates of nucleated cell counts. Clones were read by immunoSEQ multiplex PCR, and TCRdb kept only the in-frame ones, dropping some. The V and J calls and clone size are taken from that table; D and trimming were inferred from the DNA. The sample gives roughly 200,000 clones, around 89% of which show up once; over 0.95% is in the top ten. Trimming cost V 3 bases and J 5 bases; bases outside gene matches: 2. Germline lookup yields CDR1 KGHDR and CDR2 SFDVKD. There are 13 residues in the CDR3. The study drew participants aged about 18 to 95 years from 20 to 30 US areas. Cohort 3 donors counted as recovered after two negative PCRs, clearance, or resolved symptoms.

The sequence was obtained from a man aged 30 to 45 who had recovered from COVID-19. This chain links TRBV24-1 with TRBJ1-1; 7 nucleotides align to TRBD1. Sequences were obtained from PBMCs or T cells enriched from blood (not recorded which). In DNA, the CDR3 is TGTGCCACCAGTGATCCAGGGGGAACTGAAGCTTTCTTT. Translated: CATSDPGGTEAFF.